The 28 T cell receptor beta chains in this list originate from one sample, sequenced in a study of blood T cell repertoires in COVID-19. Assay used: immunoSEQ multiplex PCR; TCRdb lists only in-frame clones, some missing. This sample has more than 100,000 clones, with 82% found just once. The sequenced sample consisted of peripheral blood. Receptors were obtained from a woman aged 70-85 years with acute or convalescent COVID-19.

The CDR3 DNA follows: TGTGCCAGCAGTGAATCGTACTCTGGAAACACCATATATTTT. Translation gives CASSESYSGNTIYF. The gene calls are TRBV2 and TRBJ1-3; no clear D gene. The germline V gene encodes CDR1 SNHLY and CDR2 FYNNEI. V was clipped by 2 bases and J by 0 bases, with 5 bases between them. The length of the CDR3 is 14 residues. The entire variable domain, with the rest obtained from reference TRBV2 and TRBJ1-3, is as follows: EPEVTQTPSHQVTQMGQEVILRCVPISNHLYFYWYRQILGQKVEFLVSFYNNEISEKSEIFDDQFSVERPDGSNFTLKIRSTKLEDSAMYFCASSESYSGNTIYFGEGSWLTVV.

The V call is TRBV6-2 or TRBV6-3, the J call TRBJ1-1; 7 bases agree with TRBD1. This CDR3 has 14 residues. CDR1 and CDR2 from the germline V gene are MNHEY and SVGEGT. After removal of 6 bases from V and 5 bases from J, the junction contained 9 bases not matched to a gene. This CDR3 reads CASSLTRGRTEAFF. CDR3 sequence (DNA): TGTGCCAGCAGCCTAACTAGGGGGCGGACTGAAGCTTTCTTT.

As regards this clone: Other nucleotide sequences from this sample produce the same CDR3. CDR3 nucleotides: TGCGCCAGCAGCCTGGACAGGGTGGGAGGCTACACCTTC. Its protein product is CASSLDRVGGYTF. V gene TRBV5-1 combines with J gene TRBJ1-2; 8 bases map to TRBD1. J was trimmed by 8 bases and V by 4 bases; bases with no gene match: 7. The CDR3 is made up of 13 amino acids. Germline V CDR1 and CDR2: SGHRS, YFSETQ.

CDR3: CASSLTYRGRAGEQFF. CDR3 coding DNA: TGTGCCAGCAGCTTGACCTACAGGGGTCGGGCGGGTGAGCAGTTCTTC. This chain uses TRBV11-2 with TRBJ2-1; 7 bases match TRBD1. After removal of 3 bases from V and 9 bases from J, the junction contained 14 bases not matched to a gene. CDR3 length: 16 residues. Per germline, CDR1 SGHAT and CDR2 FQNNGV.

The chain joins TRBV2 to TRBJ2-6; 7 bases align to TRBD1. V dropped 7 bases and J dropped 1; count of bases not matched to a gene: 10. The CDR3 loop spans 17 amino acids. The V gene's germline CDR1 is SNHLY and CDR2 FYNNEI. CDR3 DNA: TGTGCCAGCATAAAGGACAGGACCACTTCTGGGGCCAACGTCCTGACTTTC. This encodes CASIKDRTTSGANVLTF.

The chain is built from TRBV6-6 and TRBJ1-1; tentative D call: TRBD1 (6 bases). Germline V gene lookup returns CDR1 MNHNY and CDR2 SVGAGI (reference sequence). The CDR3 is 15 residues long. The V end was cut by 6 bases, the J end by 3 bases, with 17 bases between. The CDR3: CASSKVQGRDTEAFF. As DNA, the CDR3 is TGTGCCAGCAGCAAGGTCCAGGGGAGGGACACTGAAGCTTTCTTT.

The rearrangement links TRBV6-2 or TRBV6-3 to TRBJ1-6; 7 nucleotides align to TRBD1. CDR3 length: 15 amino acids. CDR1 MNHEY and CDR2 SVGEGT come from the germline V gene. V was pared by 0 bases and J by 9 bases, with 5 bases of the junction left unmatched. DNA for the CDR3: TGTGCCAGCAGTTACTCGACAGGGAGGACTTCACCCCTCCACTTT. Protein: CASSYSTGRTSPLHF.

This clone was seen a single time. The genes are TRBV18 and TRBJ1-1; 8 bases are a match to TRBD1. CDR3 length: 17 amino acids. Looked up from germline, CDR1 is KGHSH and CDR2 is LQKENI. V was pared by 3 bases and J by 6 bases, with 15 bases of the junction left unmatched. The chain's CDR3 is CASSPLRGTGERAEAFF. Written as DNA, the CDR3 is TGTGCCAGCTCACCCCTCCGGGGGACAGGCGAAAGAGCTGAAGCTTTCTTT.

The V and J genes are TRBV12-5 and TRBJ2-7; 7 bases fit TRBD1. This CDR3 spans 19 amino acids. The germline gives CDR1 LGHNT, CDR2 FRNRAP. V gave up 0 bases and J gave up 2 bases; unmatched junction bases: 16. The CDR3 sequence is CASGLVRDRGNPHPYEQYV. CDR3 DNA sequence: TGTGCTAGTGGTTTGGTACGGGACAGAGGTAACCCCCACCCCTACGAGCAGTACGTC.

As for this clone: In the same sample, other DNA sequences code for this CDR3. The rearrangement uses TRBV7-2 and TRBJ2-5; D may be TRBD2 (7 bases). The CDR3 extends over 13 amino acids. V lost 3 bases to trimming and J lost 4 bases, with 9 bases between them. Germline CDR1 is SGHTA and CDR2 is FQGNSA. As DNA, the CDR3 is TGTGCCAGCAGCTTCGGGGGGCGAGAGACCCAGTACTTC. This sequence encodes CASSFGGRETQYF.

The rearrangement links TRBV7-9 to TRBJ1-1; the match to TRBD1 covers 9 bases. The CDR3 has 15 amino acids. Germline V gene lookup returns CDR1 SEHNR and CDR2 FQNEAQ (reference sequence). V gave up 3 bases and J gave up 6 bases; unmatched junction bases: 8. As DNA, the CDR3 is TGTGCCAGCAGCTTTGACAGGGGGAGGTGGGCTGAAGCTTTCTTT. It codes for CASSFDRGRWAEAFF. Full variable domain (missing parts from reference TRBV7-9 and TRBJ1-1): DTGVSQNPRHKITKRGQNVTFRCDPISEHNRLYWYRQTLGQGPEFLTYFQNEAQLEKSRLLSDRFSAERPKGSFSTLEIQRTEQGDSAMYLCASSFDRGRWAEAFFGQGTRLTVV.

The table lists this clone with a few counts. The V call is TRBV7-9, the J call TRBJ1-1; 12 nucleotides agree with TRBD1. The V segment lost 5 bases and the J segment 5 bases; nucleotides outside the gene matches: 9. This CDR3 is 16 amino acids long. CDR1 and CDR2 (germline): SEHNR, FQNEAQ (reference sequence). Here the CDR3 reads CASSHGTGGFGTEAFF. CDR3 DNA sequence: TGTGCCAGCAGCCACGGGACAGGGGGCTTCGGGACTGAAGCTTTCTTT.

This clone was observed a handful of times. The CDR3, as DNA: TGTGCCAGCAGCCTACGACAGGGGGGTGAAAAACTGTTTTTT. This codes for CASSLRQGGEKLFF. J is TRBJ1-4 and V is TRBV5-6; TRBD1 matches at 9 bases. CDR1 and CDR2 (germline): SGHDT, YYEEEE. This CDR3 comprises 14 residues. V shed 4 bases, J shed 7 bases, and the junction held 5 bases outside the gene matches.

This chain joins TRBV24-1 and TRBJ2-2; 7 bases map to TRBD1. The V segment lost 0 bases and the J segment 7 bases; nucleotides outside the gene matches: 4. The CDR3 runs to 15 residues. Germline V gives CDR1 KGHDR, CDR2 SFDVKD. The chain's CDR3 is CATSDLRQGSGELFF. The CDR3, as DNA: TGTGCCACCAGTGATTTGAGACAGGGTAGCGGGGAGCTGTTTTTT.

The chain uses TRBV27 and TRBJ2-5; TRBD2 aligns across 15 bases. This CDR3 has 16 residues. J lost 6 bases, V lost 5 bases, and 7 bases had no gene match. The germline gives CDR1 MNHEY, CDR2 SMNVEV (reference sequence). The CDR3: CASSEGTSGGWKTQYF. CDR3 sequence (DNA): TGTGCCAGCAGTGAAGGGACTAGCGGGGGGTGGAAGACCCAGTACTTC.

The rearrangement links TRBV18 to TRBJ2-3; 9 bases are shared with TRBD1. There are 13 residues in the CDR3. V dropped 7 bases and J dropped 5; count of bases not matched to a gene: 4. Germline V gene sequence: CDR1 KGHSH, CDR2 LQKENI. CDR3 loop: CASWTGVGDTQYF. The CDR3 DNA sequence: TGTGCCAGCTGGACAGGGGTCGGAGATACGCAGTATTTT.

This chain uses TRBV10-3 with TRBJ1-5; 9 nucleotides align to TRBD1. The CDR3 has 13 amino acids. V gave up 9 bases and J gave up 6 bases; unmatched junction bases: 6. CDR1 is ENHRY, CDR2 SYGVKD, per germline. The CDR3: CAIGQGIAQPQHF. The CDR3 DNA is TGTGCCATAGGACAGGGGATAGCTCAGCCCCAGCATTTT.

The chain recombines TRBV5-1 with TRBJ2-1, with D possibly being TRBD2 (6 bases). The V and J ends lost 4 bases and 8 bases respectively, with 13 bases between them. Germline loops: CDR1 SGHRS, CDR2 YFSETQ. CDR3 length equals 13 residues. The DNA of the CDR3 is TGCGCCAGCAGCGACTCGGGCGGGGATGAGCAGTTCTTC. Its protein is CASSDSGGDEQFF.

The rearrangement links TRBV7-9 to TRBJ2-2; 8 bases map to TRBD1. V dropped 5 bases and J dropped 5; count of bases not matched to a gene: 13. From germline, CDR1 is SEHNR and CDR2 FQNEAQ (reference sequence). The CDR3 runs to 17 residues. CDR3 sequence: CASSPRTGPSRTGELFF. CDR3 nucleotide sequence: TGTGCCAGCAGCCCCCGGACAGGGCCAAGTAGGACCGGGGAGCTGTTTTTT.

This chain joins TRBV30 and TRBJ2-1; TRBD2 agrees at 13 bases. Germline loops: CDR1 GTSNPN, CDR2 SVGIG (reference sequence). The trim removed 4 bases at V and 3 bases at J, leaving 3 bases unmatched. The CDR3 consists of 15 residues. This CDR3 reads CAWTRTSGGYNEQFF. The CDR3 region has the DNA TGTGCCTGGACCAGGACTAGCGGGGGCTACAATGAGCAGTTCTTC.

The chain couples TRBV5-1 to TRBJ2-5; 8 nucleotides agree with TRBD1. This CDR3 comprises 14 residues. Germline CDR1 is SGHRS and CDR2 is YFSETQ. Losses at the gene ends were 0 bases for V and 2 bases for J; bases not matched to a gene: 0. The chain's CDR3 is CASSLGQGQETQYF. As DNA, the CDR3 is TGCGCCAGCAGCTTGGGACAGGGGCAAGAGACCCAGTACTTC.

The J gene is TRBJ1-2, the V gene TRBV25-1; D is ambiguous. Germline V lookup: CDR1 MGHDK, CDR2 SYGVNS. The V end lost 3 bases, the J end lost 0 bases, and 17 bases lay between the germline ends. The CDR3 length is 17 residues. CDR3 protein: CASSDVGLGGANYGYTF. The CDR3 nucleotides are TGTGCCAGCAGTGATGTGGGATTAGGCGGGGCTAACTATGGCTACACCTTC.

The CDR3 sequence: CASSLAGPVDEQYF. The CDR3 region has the DNA TGTGCCAGCAGCTTAGCGGGGCCCGTGGACGAGCAGTACTTC. The chain links TRBV5-6 to TRBJ2-7, with 7 bases identical to TRBD2. In germline, CDR1 is SGHDT, CDR2 YYEEEE. This CDR3 contains 14 residues. V was clipped by 2 bases and J by 5 bases; unmatched bases: 7.

The rearrangement uses TRBV5-1 and TRBJ2-4; possible D gene TRBD2, 5 bases. The length of the CDR3 is 14 residues. The germline V and J ends were trimmed by 1 base and 4 bases, with 9 bases remaining between them. The germline V gene encodes CDR1 SGHRS and CDR2 YFSETQ. The DNA of the CDR3 is TGCGCCAGCAGCTTGTTTCCGGGAAAAAACATTCAGTACTTC. Amino acids: CASSLFPGKNIQYF. Drawing the rest from reference TRBV5-1 and TRBJ2-4, the complete variable domain is KAGVTQTPRYLIKTRGQQVTLSCSPISGHRSVSWYQQTPGQGLQFLFEYFSETQRNKGNFPGRFSGRQFSNSRSEMNVSTLELGDSALYLCASSLFPGKNIQYFGAGTRLSVL.

The chain combines TRBV21-1 with TRBJ1-1; no check of the table's D call, TRBD1, against the DNA was made. TRBV21-1 is a pseudogene segment. The CDR3 is made up of 18 amino acids. The CDR3 bases are TGTGCCAGCAGCCCCCACAGGGACAGGGGTGACATGAACACTGAAGCTTTCTTT. Amino acids: CASSPHRDRGDMNTEAFF.

This clone occurred once. This chain connects TRBV5-4 to TRBJ1-3; maybe TRBD1 (6 bases). This CDR3 spans 14 amino acids. Deletions cut 4 bases from V and 0 bases from J, with 8 bases between. CDR1 is SGHNT, CDR2 YYREEE, per germline (reference sequence). This chain's CDR3 is CASSTGISGNTIYF. In nucleotides, the CDR3 is TGTGCCAGCAGCACAGGGATCTCTGGAAACACCATATATTTT.

V and J are TRBV6-5 and TRBJ1-1; 7 bases line up with TRBD1. There are 14 residues in the CDR3. Trimming at V came to 6 bases and at J to 11 bases, leaving 15 bases not matched to a gene. Germline V gene sequence: CDR1 MNHEY, CDR2 SVGAGI. The CDR3 loop is CASSTIDGQAPAFF. The CDR3 nucleotides are TGTGCCAGCAGCACAATAGATGGACAGGCCCCGGCTTTCTTT.

The rearrangement links TRBV5-1 to TRBJ1-4; D is possibly TRBD1 (5 bases). CDR3 size: 16 residues. V lost 0 bases and J 3 bases, leaving 12 bases between the germline ends. CDR1 is SGHRS and CDR2 is YFSETQ in the germline V gene. CDR3 in amino acids: CASSLDFAGANEKLFF. The DNA for the CDR3 is TGCGCCAGCAGCTTGGATTTTGCGGGGGCTAATGAAAAACTGTTTTTT. Full variable domain (remainder filled in from reference TRBV5-1 and TRBJ1-4): KAGVTQTPRYLIKTRGQQVTLSCSPISGHRSVSWYQQTPGQGLQFLFEYFSETQRNKGNFPGRFSGRQFSNSRSEMNVSTLELGDSALYLCASSLDFAGANEKLFFGSGTQLSVL.